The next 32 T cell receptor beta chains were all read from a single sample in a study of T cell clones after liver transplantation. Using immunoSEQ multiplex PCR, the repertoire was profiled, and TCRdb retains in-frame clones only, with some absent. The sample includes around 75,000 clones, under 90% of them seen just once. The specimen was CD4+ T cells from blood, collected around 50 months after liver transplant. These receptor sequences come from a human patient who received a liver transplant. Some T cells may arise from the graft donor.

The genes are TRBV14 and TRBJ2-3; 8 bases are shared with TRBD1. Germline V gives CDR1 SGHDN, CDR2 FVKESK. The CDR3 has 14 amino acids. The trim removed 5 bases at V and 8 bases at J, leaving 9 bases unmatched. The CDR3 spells CASSVDRGRVTQYF. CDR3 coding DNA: TGTGCCAGCAGCGTAGACAGGGGACGAGTTACGCAGTATTTT.

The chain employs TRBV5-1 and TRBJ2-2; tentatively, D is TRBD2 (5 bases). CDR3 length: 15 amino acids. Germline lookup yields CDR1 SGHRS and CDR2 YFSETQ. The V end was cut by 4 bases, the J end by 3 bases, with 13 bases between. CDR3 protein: CASSLFAGHTGELFF. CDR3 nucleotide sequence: TGCGCCAGCAGCCTATTTGCGGGCCACACCGGGGAGCTGTTTTTT.

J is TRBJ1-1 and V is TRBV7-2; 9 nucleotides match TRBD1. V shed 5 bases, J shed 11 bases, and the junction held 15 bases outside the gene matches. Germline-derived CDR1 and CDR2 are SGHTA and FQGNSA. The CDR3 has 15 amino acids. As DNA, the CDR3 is TGTGCCAGCAGCGAGCGGACAGGGGCCGAGGGTAGGGCTTTCTTT. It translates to CASSERTGAEGRAFF.

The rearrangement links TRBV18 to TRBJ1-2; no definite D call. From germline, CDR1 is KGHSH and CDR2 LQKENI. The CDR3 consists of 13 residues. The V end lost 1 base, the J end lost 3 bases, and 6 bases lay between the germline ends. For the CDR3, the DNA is TGTGCCAGCTCACCACTACTAGACTATGGCTACACCTTC. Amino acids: CASSPLLDYGYTF. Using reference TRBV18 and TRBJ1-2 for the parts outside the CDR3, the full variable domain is NAGVMQNPRHLVRRRGQEARLRCSPMKGHSHVYWYRQLPEEGLKFMVYLQKENIIDESGMPKERFSAEFPKEGPSILRIQQVVRGDSAAYFCASSPLLDYGYTFGSGTRLTVV.

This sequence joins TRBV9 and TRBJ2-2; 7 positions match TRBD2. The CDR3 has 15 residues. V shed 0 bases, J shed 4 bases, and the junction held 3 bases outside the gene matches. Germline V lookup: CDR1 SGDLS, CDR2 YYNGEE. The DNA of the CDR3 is TGTGCCAGCAGCGTAGCTACGGGGGGCACCGGGGAGCTGTTTTTT. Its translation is CASSVATGGTGELFF.

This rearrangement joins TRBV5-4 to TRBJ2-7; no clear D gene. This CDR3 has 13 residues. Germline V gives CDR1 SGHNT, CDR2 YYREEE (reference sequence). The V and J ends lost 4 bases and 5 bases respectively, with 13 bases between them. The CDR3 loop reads CASSALPRDEQYF. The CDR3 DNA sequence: TGTGCCAGCAGCGCACTACCTCGGGACGAGCAGTACTTC.

In DNA form, the CDR3 reads TGTGCCAGCAGCGATGGACAGGGCCGCACAGATACGCAGTATTTT. Protein product: CASSDGQGRTDTQYF. The chain joins TRBV9 to TRBJ2-3; TRBD1 matches 8 bases. Germline V gives CDR1 SGDLS, CDR2 YYNGEE. V was clipped by 3 bases and J by 1 base; unmatched bases: 4. The CDR3 contains 15 residues.

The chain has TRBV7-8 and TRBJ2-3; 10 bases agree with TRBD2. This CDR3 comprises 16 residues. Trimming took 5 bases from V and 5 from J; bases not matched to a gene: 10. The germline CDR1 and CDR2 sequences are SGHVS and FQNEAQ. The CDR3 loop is CASSRQASGSQDTQYF. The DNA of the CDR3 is TGTGCCAGCAGCCGTCAGGCTAGCGGGAGTCAAGATACGCAGTATTTT.

Here the CDR3 reads CASSLTGNEKLFF. In DNA form, the CDR3 reads TGTGCCAGCAGCTTAACAGGGAATGAAAAACTGTTTTTT. This rearrangement joins TRBV7-9 to TRBJ1-4, with D possibly TRBD1 on 6 matching bases. This CDR3 contains 13 residues. Trimming took off 2 bases at V and 5 bases at J, with 6 bases between the two ends. Looked up from germline, CDR1 is SEHNR and CDR2 is FQNEAQ (reference sequence).

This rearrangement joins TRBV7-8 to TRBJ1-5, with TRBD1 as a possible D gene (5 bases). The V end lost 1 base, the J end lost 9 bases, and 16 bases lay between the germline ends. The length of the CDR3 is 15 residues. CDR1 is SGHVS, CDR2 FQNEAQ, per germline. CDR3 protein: CASSLVTRAQGPQHF. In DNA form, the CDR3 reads TGTGCCAGCAGCTTAGTAACCAGGGCCCAAGGGCCCCAGCATTTT.

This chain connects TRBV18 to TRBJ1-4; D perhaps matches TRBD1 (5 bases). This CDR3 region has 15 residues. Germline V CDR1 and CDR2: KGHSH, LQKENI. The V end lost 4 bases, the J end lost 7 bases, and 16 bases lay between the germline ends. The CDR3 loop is CASSRESGRFEKLFF. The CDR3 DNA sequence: TGTGCCAGCTCACGAGAATCGGGACGGTTTGAAAAACTGTTTTTT.

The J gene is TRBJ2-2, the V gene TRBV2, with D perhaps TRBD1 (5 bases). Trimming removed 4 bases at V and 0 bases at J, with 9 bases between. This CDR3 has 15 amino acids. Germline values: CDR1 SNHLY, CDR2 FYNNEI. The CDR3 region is CASSVDTPNTGELFF. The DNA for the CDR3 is TGTGCCAGCAGTGTGGACACGCCGAACACCGGGGAGCTGTTTTTT.

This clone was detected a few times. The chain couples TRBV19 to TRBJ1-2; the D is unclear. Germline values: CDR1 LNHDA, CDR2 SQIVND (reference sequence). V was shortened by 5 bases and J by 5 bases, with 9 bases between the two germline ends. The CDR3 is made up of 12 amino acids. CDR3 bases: TGTGCCAGTAGTGCCTATCGGTATGGCTACACCTTC. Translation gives CASSAYRYGYTF.

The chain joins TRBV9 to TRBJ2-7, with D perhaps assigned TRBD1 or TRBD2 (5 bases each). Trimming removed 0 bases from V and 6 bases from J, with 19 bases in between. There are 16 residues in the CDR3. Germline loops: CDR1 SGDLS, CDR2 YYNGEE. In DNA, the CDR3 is TGTGCCAGCAGCGTAGCTCGAACAGGTTCTCGGGGCGAGCAGTACTTC. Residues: CASSVARTGSRGEQYF.

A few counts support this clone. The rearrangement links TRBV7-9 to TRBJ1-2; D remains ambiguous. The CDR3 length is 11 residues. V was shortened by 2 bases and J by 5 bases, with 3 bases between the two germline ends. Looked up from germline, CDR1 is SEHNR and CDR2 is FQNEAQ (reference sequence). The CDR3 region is CASSLQYGYTF. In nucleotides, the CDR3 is TGTGCCAGCAGCTTACAATATGGCTACACCTTC.

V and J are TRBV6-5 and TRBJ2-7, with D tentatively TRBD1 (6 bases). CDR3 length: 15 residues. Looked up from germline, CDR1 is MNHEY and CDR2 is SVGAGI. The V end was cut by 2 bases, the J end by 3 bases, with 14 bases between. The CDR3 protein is CASSYGGSDLYEQYF. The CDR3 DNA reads TGTGCCAGCAGTTACGGGGGCTCGGATCTCTACGAGCAGTACTTC.

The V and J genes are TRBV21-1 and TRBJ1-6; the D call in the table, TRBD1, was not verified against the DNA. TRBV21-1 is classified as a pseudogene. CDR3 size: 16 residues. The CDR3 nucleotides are TGTGCCAGCAGCTCTTACCTGACAGAAAATAATTCACCCCTCCACTTT. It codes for CASSSYLTENNSPLHF.

The DNA for the CDR3 is TGTGCCAGCAGCTTAGCGGGGGCCCCCTACGAGCAGTACTTC. This sequence encodes CASSLAGAPYEQYF. V and J are TRBV7-3 and TRBJ2-7; TRBD2 is a possible D gene (7 bases). The V end was cut by 2 bases, the J end by 2 bases, with 10 bases between. CDR1 is SGHTA and CDR2 is FQGTGA in the germline V gene. The CDR3 spans 14 residues.

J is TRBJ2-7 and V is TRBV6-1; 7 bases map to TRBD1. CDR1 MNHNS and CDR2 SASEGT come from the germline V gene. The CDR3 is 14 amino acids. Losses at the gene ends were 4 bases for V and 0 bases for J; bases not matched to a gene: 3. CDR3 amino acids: CASSGTGFSYEQYF. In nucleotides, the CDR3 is TGTGCCAGCAGTGGGACAGGTTTCTCCTACGAGCAGTACTTC.

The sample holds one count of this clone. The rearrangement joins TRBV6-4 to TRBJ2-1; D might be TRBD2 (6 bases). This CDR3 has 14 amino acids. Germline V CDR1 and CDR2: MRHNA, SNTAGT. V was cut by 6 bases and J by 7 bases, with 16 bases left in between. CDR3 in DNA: TGTGCCAGCAGCCCCGGGACTTTGGGGAATGAGCAGTTCTTC. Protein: CASSPGTLGNEQFF.

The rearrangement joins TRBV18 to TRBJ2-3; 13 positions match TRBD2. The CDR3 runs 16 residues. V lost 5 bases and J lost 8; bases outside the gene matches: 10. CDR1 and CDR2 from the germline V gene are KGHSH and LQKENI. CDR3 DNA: TGTGCCAGCTCAACCGGACTAGCGGGAGTGTTCGGTACGCAGTATTTT. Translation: CASSTGLAGVFGTQYF.

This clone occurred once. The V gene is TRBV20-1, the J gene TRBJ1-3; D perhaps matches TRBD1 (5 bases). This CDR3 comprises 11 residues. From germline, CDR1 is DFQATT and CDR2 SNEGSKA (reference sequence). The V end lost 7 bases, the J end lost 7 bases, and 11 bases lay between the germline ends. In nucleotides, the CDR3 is TGCAGTGTTCCGAACAGGAACACCATATATTTT. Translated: CSVPNRNTIYF.

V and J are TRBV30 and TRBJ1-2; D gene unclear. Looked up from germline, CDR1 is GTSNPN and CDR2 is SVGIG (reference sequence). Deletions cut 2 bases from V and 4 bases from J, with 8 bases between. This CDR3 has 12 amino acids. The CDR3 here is CAWSRRSYGYTF. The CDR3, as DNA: TGTGCCTGGAGTCGCCGGTCCTATGGCTACACCTTC.

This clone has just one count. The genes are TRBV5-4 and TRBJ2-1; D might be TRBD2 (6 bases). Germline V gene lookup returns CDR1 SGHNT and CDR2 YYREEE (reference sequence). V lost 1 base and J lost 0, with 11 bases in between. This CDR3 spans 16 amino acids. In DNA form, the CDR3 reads TGTGCCAGCAGCTTGCAAGGAGGGAGCTCCTACAATGAGCAGTTCTTC. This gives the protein CASSLQGGSSYNEQFF.

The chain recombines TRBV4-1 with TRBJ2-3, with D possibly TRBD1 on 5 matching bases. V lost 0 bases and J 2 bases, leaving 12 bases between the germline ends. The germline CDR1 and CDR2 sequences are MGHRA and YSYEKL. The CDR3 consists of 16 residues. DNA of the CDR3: TGCGCCAGCAGCCAAGATCCGGACACTACCACAGATACGCAGTATTTT. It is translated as CASSQDPDTTTDTQYF.

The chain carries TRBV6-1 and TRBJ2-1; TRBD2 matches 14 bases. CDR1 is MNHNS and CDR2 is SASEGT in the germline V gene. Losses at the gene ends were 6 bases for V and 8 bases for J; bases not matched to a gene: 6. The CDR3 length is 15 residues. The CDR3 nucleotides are TGTGCCAGCAGCATGACTAGCGGGGGGGCCGATGAGCAGTTCTTC. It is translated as CASSMTSGGADEQFF.

CDR3 sequence (DNA): TGCGCCAGCAGCCAAGATATCGGCCCCCCACTAGCGAGAGCCTACAATGAGCAGTTCTTC. Amino acid sequence: CASSQDIGPPLARAYNEQFF. V usage is TRBV4-3 and J usage is TRBJ2-1; 7 nucleotides line up with TRBD2. The V segment lost 0 bases and the J segment 2 bases; nucleotides outside the gene matches: 16. Germline lookup yields CDR1 LGHNA and CDR2 YSLEER. This CDR3 has 20 amino acids.

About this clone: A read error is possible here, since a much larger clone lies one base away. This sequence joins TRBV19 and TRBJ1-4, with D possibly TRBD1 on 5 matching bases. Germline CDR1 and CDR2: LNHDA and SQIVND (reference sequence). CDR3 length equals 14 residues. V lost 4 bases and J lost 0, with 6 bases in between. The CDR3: CASSTGTTNEKLFF. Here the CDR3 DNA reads TGTGCCAGTAGTACAGGGACAACTAATGAAAAACTGTTTTTT.

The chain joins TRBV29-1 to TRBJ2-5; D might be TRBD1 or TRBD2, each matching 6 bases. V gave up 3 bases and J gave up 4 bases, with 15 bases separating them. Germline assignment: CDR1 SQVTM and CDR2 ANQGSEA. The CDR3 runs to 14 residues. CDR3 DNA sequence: TGCAGCGTTGAGGTAGGGGGAGGTAGAGAGACCCAGTACTTC. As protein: CSVEVGGGRETQYF.

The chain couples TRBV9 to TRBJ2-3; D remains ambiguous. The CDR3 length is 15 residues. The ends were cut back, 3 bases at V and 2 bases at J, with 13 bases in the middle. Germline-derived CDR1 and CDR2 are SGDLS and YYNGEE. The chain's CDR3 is CASSANLIPTDTQYF. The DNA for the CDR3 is TGTGCCAGCAGCGCTAACCTTATTCCCACAGATACGCAGTATTTT. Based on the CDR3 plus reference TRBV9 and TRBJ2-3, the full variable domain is DSGVTQTPKHLITATGQRVTLRCSPRSGDLSVYWYQQSLDQGLQFLIQYYNGEERAKGNILERFSAQQFPDLHSELNLSSLELGDSALYFCASSANLIPTDTQYFGPGTRLTVL.

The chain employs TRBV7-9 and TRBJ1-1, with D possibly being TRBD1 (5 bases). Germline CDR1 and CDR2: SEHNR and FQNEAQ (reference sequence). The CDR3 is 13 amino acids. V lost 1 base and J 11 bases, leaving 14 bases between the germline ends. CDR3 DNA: TGTGCCAGCAGCTTAGTGGCGGCAGGGAAGGCTTTCTTT. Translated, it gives CASSLVAAGKAFF.

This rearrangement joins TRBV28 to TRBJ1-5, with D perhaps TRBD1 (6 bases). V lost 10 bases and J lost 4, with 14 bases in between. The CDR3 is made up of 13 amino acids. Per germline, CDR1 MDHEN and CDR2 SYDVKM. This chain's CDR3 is CATYGGGNQPQHF. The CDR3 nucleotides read TGTGCCACCTATGGAGGGGGTAATCAGCCCCAGCATTTT.